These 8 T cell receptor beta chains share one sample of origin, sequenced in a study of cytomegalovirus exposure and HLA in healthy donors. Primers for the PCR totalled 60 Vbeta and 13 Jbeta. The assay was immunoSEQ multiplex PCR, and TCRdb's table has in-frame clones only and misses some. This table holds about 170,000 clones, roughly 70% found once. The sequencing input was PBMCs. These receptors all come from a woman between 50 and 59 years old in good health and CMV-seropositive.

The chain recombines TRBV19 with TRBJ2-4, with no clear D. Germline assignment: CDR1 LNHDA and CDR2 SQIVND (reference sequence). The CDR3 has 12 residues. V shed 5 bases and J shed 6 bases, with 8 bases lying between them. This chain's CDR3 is CASSLLRNIQYF. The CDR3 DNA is TGTGCCAGTAGTCTCCTAAGAAACATTCAGTACTTC.

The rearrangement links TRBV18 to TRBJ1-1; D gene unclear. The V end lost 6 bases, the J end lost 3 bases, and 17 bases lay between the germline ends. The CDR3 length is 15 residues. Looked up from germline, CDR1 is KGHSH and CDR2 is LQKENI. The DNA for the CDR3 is TGTGCCAGCTCGGGTTTTCAAGCGTCTTACACTGAAGCTTTCTTT. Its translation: CASSGFQASYTEAFF.

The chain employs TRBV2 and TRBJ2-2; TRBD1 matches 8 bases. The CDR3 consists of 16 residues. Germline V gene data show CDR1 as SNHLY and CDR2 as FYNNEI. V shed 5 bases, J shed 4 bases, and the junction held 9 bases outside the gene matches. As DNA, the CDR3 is TGTGCCAGCAGTTCTCTTCAGGGGGCGATCACCGGGGAGCTGTTTTTT. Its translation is CASSSLQGAITGELFF.

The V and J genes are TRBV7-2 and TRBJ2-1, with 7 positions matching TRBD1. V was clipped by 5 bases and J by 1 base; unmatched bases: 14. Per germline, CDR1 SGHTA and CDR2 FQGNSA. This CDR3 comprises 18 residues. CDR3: CASSAFWDDRDSYNEQFF. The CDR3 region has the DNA TGTGCCAGCAGCGCGTTTTGGGATGACAGGGATTCCTACAATGAGCAGTTCTTC.

The CDR3 sequence: CASSIGQVYNEQFF. CDR3 sequence (DNA): TGTGCCAGTAGTATAGGGCAGGTCTACAATGAGCAGTTCTTC. The chain links TRBV19 to TRBJ2-1; D gene ambiguous. The V end was cut by 1 base, the J end by 3 bases, with 7 bases between. Germline V gene data show CDR1 as LNHDA and CDR2 as SQIVND (reference sequence). The CDR3 loop spans 14 amino acids. Using reference TRBV19 and TRBJ2-1 for the parts outside the CDR3, the full variable domain is DGGITQSPKYLFRKEGQNVTLSCEQNLNHDAMYWYRQDPGQGLRLIYYSQIVNDFQKGDIAEGYSVSREKKESFPLTVTSAQKNPTAFYLCASSIGQVYNEQFFGPGTRLTVL.

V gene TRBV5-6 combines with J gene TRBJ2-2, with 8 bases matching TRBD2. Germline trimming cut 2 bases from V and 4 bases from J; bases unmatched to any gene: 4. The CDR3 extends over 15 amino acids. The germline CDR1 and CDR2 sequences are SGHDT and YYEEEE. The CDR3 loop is CASSFAGGPTGELFF. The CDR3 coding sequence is TGTGCCAGCAGCTTTGCGGGGGGTCCCACCGGGGAGCTGTTTTTT.

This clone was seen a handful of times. The CDR3 loop reads CASSLEGVQYF. The CDR3 region has the DNA TGTGCCAGCAGCCTAGAGGGGGTGCAGTACTTC. The chain couples TRBV7-6 to TRBJ2-5, with a tentative D call TRBD1 (6 bases). The CDR3 runs 11 residues. V shed 5 bases and J shed 11 bases, with 12 bases lying between them. The germline V gene has CDR1 SGHVS and CDR2 FNYEAQ.

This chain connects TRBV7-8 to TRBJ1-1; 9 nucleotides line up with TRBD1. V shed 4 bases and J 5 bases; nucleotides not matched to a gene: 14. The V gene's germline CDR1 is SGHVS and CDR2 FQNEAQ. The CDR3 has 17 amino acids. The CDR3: CASSYLPGTGIGTEAFF. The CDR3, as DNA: TGTGCCAGCAGCTACTTACCAGGGACAGGGATAGGGACTGAAGCTTTCTTT.